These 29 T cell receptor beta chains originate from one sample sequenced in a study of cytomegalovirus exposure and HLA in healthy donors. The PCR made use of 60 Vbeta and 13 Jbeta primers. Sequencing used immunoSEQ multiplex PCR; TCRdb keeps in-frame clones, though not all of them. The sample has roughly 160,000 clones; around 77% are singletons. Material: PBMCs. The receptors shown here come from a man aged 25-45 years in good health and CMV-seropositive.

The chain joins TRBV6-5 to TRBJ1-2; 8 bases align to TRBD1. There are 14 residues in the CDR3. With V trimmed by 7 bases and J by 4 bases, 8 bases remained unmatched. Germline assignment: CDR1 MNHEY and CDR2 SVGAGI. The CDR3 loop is CASTPGDRLYGYTF. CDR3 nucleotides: TGTGCCAGCACACCCGGGGACAGGCTCTATGGCTACACCTTC.

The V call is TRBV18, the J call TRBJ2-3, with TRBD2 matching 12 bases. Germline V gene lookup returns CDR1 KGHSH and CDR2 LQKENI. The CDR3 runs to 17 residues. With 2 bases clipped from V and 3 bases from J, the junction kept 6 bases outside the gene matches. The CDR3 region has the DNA TGTGCCAGCTCACCAAGGTCGCTAGCGGGGGGGACAGATACGCAGTATTTT. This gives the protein CASSPRSLAGGTDTQYF.

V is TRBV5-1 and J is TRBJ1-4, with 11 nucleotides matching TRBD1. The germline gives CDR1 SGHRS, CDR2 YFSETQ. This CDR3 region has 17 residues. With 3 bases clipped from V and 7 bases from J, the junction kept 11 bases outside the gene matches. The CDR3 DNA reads TGCGCCAGCAGCTCCCCTTCCGGGACAGGGGGGGTTGAAAAACTGTTTTTT. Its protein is CASSSPSGTGGVEKLFF.

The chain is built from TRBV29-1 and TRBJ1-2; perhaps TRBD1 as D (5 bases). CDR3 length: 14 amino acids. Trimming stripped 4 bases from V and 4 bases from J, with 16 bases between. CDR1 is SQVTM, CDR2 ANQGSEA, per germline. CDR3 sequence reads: CSVGKAGLVYGYTF. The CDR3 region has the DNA TGCAGCGTTGGGAAAGCGGGGCTCGTCTATGGCTACACCTTC. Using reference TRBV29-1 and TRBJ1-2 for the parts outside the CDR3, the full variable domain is SAVISQKPSRDICQRGTSLTIQCQVDSQVTMMFWYRQQPGQSLTLIATANQGSEATYESGFVIDKFPISRPNLTFSTLTVSNMSPEDSSIYLCSVGKAGLVYGYTFGSGTRLTVV.

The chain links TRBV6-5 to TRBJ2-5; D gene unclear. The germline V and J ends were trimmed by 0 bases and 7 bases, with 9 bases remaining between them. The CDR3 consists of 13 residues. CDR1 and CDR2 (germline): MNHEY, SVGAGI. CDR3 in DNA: TGTGCCAGCAGTTACTCGGAGTTAGGGACCCAGTACTTC. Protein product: CASSYSELGTQYF.

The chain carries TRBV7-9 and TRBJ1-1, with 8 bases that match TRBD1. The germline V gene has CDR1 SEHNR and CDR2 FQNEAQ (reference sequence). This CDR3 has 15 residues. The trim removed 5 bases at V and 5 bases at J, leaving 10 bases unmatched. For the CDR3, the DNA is TGTGCCAGCAGCCAACCCCAGGGGGCGATTACTGAAGCTTTCTTT. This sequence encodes CASSQPQGAITEAFF.

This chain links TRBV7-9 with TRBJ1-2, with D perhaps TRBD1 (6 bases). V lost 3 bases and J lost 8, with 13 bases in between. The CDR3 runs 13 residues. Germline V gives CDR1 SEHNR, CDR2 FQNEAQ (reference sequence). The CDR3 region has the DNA TGTGCCAGCAGCTTTCAGGGGCGAATGGGCTACACCTTC. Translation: CASSFQGRMGYTF.

The CDR3 here is CASHQGNYNSPLHF. In DNA form, the CDR3 reads TGTGCCAGCCATCAGGGGAACTATAATTCACCCCTCCACTTT. V usage is TRBV2 and J usage is TRBJ1-6, with D perhaps TRBD1 (6 bases). Germline V gene lookup returns CDR1 SNHLY and CDR2 FYNNEI. The germline V and J ends were trimmed by 8 bases and 3 bases, with 11 bases remaining between them. The CDR3 covers 14 residues.

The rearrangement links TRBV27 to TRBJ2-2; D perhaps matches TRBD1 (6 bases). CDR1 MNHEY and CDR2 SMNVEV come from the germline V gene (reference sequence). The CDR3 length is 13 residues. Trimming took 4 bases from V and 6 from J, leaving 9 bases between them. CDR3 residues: CASSSRGSGELFF. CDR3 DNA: TGTGCCAGCAGTTCCAGGGGTTCCGGGGAGCTGTTTTTT.

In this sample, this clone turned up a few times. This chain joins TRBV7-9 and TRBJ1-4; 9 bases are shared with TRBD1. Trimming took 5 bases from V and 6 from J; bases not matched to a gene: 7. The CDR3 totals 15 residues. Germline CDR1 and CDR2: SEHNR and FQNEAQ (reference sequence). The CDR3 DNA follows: TGTGCCAGCAGCCCCCCGGGACAGGGCCATGAAAAACTGTTTTTT. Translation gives CASSPPGQGHEKLFF.

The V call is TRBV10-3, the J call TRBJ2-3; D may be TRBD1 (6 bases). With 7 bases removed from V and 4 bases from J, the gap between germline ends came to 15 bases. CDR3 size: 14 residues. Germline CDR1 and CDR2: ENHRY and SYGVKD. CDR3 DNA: TGTGCCATCATCGAAGAGAACAGGGCAGATACGCAGTATTTT. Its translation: CAIIEENRADTQYF.

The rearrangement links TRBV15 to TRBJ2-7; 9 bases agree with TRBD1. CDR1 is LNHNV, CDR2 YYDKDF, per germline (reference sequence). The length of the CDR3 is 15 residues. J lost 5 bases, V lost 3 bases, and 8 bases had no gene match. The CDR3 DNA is TGTGCCACCAGCAGGGAGGACAGGGGAATTAACGAGCAGTACTTC. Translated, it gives CATSREDRGINEQYF.

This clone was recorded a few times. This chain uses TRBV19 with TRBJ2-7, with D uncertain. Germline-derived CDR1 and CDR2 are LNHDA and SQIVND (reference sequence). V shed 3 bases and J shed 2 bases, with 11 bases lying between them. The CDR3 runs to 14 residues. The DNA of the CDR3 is TGTGCCAGTAGTATGAAGTCGGTGGCCTACGAGCAGTACTTC. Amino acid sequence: CASSMKSVAYEQYF.

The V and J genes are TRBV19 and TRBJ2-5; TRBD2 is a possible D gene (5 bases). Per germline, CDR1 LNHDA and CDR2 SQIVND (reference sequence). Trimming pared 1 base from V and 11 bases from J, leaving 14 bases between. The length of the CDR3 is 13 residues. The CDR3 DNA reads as TGTGCCAGTAGTATAGGCCCCGGGTGGGAGCAGTACTTC. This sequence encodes CASSIGPGWEQYF.

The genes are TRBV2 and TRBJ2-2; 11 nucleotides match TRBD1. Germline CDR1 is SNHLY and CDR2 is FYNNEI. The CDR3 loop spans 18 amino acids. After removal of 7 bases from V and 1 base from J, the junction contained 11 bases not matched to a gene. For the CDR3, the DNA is TGTGCCAGCAAACCTTATCCCGGGACAGGGGGGAACACCGGGGAGCTGTTTTTT. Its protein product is CASKPYPGTGGNTGELFF.

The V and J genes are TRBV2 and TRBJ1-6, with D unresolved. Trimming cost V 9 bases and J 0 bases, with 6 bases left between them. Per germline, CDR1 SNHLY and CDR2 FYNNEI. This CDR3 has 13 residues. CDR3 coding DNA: TGTGCCAGGGCTAGCTCCTATAATTCACCCCTCCACTTT. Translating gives CARASSYNSPLHF. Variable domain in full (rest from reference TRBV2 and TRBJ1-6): EPEVTQTPSHQVTQMGQEVILRCVPISNHLYFYWYRQILGQKVEFLVSFYNNEISEKSEIFDDQFSVERPDGSNFTLKIRSTKLEDSAMYFCARASSYNSPLHFGNGTRLTVT.

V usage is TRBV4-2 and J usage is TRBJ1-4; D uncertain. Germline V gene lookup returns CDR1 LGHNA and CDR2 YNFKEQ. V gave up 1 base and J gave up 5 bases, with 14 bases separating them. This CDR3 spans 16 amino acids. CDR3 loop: CASSQGGNRGNEKLFF. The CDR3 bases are TGTGCCAGCAGCCAAGGGGGAAATCGAGGGAATGAAAAACTGTTTTTT.

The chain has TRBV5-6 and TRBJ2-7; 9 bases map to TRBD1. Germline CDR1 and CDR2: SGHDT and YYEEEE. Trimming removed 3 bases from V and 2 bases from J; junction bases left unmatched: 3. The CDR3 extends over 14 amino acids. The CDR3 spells CASSYRTGAYEQYF. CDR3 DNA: TGTGCCAGCAGCTACCGGACAGGGGCCTACGAGCAGTACTTC.

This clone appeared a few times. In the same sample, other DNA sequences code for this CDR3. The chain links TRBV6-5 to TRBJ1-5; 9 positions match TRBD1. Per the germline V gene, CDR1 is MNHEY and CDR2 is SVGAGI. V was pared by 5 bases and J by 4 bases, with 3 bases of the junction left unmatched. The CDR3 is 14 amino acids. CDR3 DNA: TGTGCCAGCAGTCCCGGACAGGGGAATCAGCCCCAGCATTTT. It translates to CASSPGQGNQPQHF.

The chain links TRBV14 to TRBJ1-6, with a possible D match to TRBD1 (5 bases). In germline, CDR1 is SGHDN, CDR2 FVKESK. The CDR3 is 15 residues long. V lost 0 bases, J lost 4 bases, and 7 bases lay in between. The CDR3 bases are TGTGCCAGCAGCCAAGATGCAGGGTATAATTCACCCCTCCACTTT. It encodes CASSQDAGYNSPLHF.

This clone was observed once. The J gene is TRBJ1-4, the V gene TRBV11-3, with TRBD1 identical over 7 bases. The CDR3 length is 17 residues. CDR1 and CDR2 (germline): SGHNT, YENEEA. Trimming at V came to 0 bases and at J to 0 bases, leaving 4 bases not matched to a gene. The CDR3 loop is CASSLEEGAPTNEKLFF. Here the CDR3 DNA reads TGTGCCAGCAGCTTAGAGGAGGGGGCTCCAACTAATGAAAAACTGTTTTTT.

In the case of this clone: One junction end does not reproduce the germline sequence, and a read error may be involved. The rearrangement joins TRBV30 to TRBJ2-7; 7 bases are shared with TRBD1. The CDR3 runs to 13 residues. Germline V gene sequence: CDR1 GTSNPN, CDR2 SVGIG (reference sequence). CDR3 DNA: TGTGTCTGGTCGACAGGGAGCTCCTACGAGCAGTACTTC. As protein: CVWSTGSSYEQYF.

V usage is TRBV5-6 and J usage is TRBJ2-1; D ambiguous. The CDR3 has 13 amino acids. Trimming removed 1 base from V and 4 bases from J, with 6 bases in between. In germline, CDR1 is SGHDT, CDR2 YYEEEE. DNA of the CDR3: TGTGCCAGCAGCTTGTTTCAGTACAATGAGCAGTTCTTC. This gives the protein CASSLFQYNEQFF.

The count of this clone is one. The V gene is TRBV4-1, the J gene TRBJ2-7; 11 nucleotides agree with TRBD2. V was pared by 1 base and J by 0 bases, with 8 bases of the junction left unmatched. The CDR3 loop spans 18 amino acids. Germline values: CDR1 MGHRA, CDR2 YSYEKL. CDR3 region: CASSQAPSGGTYSYEQYF. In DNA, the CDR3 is TGCGCCAGCAGCCAAGCTCCTAGCGGGGGGACCTACTCCTACGAGCAGTACTTC.

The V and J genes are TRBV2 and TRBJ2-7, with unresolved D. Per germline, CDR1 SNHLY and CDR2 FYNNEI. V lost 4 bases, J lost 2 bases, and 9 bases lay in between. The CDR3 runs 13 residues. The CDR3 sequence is CASSVRQTYEQYF. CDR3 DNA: TGTGCCAGCAGTGTTCGACAAACCTACGAGCAGTACTTC.

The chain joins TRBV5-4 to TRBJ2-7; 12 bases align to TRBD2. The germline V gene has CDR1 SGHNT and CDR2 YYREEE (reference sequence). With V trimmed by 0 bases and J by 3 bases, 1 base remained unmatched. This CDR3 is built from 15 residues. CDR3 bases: TGTGCCAGCAGCTTGGGGACTAGCGGGGTCTACGAGCAGTACTTC. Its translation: CASSLGTSGVYEQYF.

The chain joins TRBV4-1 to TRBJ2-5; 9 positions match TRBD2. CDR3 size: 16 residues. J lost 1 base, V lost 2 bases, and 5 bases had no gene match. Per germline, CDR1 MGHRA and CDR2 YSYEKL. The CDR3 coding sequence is TGCGCCAGCAGCCAAATAGCGGGGGAAAGCCAAGAGACCCAGTACTTC. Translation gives CASSQIAGESQETQYF.

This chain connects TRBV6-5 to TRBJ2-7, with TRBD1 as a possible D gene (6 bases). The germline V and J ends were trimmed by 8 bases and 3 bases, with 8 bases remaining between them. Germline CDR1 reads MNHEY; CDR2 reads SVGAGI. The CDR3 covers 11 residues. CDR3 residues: CASADSYEQYF. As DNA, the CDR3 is TGTGCCAGCGCGGACAGCTACGAGCAGTACTTC.

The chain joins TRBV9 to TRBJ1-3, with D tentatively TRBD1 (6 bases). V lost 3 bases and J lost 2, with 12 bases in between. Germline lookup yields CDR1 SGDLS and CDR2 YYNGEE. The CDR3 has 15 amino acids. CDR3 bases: TGTGCCAGCAGCGCCCTCACAGGGACTGGAAACACCATATATTTT. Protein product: CASSALTGTGNTIYF.